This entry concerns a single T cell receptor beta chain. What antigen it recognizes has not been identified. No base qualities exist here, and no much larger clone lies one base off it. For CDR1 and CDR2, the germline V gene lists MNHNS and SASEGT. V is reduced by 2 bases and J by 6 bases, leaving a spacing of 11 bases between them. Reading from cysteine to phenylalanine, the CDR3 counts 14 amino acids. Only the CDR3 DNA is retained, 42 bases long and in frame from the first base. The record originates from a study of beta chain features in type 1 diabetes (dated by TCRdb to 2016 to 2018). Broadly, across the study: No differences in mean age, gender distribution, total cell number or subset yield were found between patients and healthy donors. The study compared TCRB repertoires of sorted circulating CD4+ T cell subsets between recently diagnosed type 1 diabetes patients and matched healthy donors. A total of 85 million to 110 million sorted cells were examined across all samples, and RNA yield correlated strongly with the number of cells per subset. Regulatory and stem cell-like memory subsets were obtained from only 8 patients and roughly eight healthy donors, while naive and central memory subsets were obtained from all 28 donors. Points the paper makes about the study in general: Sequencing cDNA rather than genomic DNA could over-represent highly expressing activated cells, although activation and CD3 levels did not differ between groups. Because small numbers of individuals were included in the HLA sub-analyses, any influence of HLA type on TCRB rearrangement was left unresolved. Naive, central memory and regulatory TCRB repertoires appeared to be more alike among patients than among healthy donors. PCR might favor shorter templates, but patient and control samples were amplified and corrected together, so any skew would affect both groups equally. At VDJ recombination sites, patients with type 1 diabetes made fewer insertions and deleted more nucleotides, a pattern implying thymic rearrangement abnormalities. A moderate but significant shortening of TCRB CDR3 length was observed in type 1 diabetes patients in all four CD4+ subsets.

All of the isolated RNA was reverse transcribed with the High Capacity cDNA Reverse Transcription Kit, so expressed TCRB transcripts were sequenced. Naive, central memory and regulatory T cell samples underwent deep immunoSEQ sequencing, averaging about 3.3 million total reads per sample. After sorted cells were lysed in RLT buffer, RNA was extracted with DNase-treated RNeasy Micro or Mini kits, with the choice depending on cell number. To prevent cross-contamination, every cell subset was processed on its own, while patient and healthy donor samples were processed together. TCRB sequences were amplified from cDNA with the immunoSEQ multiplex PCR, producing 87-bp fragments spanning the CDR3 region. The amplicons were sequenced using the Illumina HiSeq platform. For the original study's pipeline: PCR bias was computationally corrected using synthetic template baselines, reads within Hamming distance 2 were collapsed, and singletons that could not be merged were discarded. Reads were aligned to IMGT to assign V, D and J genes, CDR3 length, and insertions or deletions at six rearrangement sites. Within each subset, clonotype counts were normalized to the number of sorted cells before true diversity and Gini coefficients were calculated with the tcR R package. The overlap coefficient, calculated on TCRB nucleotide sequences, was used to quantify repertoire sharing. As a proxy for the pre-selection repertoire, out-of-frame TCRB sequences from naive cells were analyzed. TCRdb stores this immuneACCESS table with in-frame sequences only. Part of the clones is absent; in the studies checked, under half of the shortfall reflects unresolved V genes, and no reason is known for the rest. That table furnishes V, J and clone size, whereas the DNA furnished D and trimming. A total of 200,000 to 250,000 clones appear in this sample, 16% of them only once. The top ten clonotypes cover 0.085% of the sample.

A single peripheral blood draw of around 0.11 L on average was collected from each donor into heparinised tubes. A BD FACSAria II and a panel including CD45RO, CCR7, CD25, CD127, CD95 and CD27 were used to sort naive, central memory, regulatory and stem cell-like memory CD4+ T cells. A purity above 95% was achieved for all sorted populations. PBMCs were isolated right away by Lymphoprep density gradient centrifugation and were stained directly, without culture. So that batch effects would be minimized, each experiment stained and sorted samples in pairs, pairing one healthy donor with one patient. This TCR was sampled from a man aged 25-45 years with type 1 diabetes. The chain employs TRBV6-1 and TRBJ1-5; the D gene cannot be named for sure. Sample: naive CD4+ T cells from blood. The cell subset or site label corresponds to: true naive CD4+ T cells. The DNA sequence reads TGTGCCAGCAGTGAAACAGCGGAGAGTCAGCCCCAGCATTTT. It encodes CASSETAESQPQHF.